A selection of T cell receptor beta chains follows, all from one sample in a study of blood T cell repertoires in COVID-19. Clones were sequenced by immunoSEQ multiplex PCR, and TCRdb holds only the in-frame ones, with some missing. Of over 55,000 clones in the sample, around nine tenths are singletons; the top ten hold roughly 19%. Source material: peripheral blood. These receptor sequences come from a woman older than 75 with acute or convalescent COVID-19. Each CDR3 is given with its conserved first and last residue. Each record gives: D gene, V gene, J gene, clone size, CDR3 protein, CDR3 DNA. A D gene is named only where the DNA matches it firmly. A clone size is listed for some rows: how often the clone was seen (once, few, many), or a class if it is expanded.

>NA|TRBV7-2|TRBJ1-2|NA
CASSLEAVVYGYTF
TGTGCCAGCAGCCTCGAGGCCGTGGTCTATGGCTACACCTTC
>TRBD2|TRBV9|TRBJ2-1|NA
CASSVLAGAYNEQFF
TGTGCCAGCAGCGTTCTCGCGGGAGCTTACAATGAGCAGTTCTTC
>TRBD1|TRBV11-3|TRBJ2-7|once
CASSLDRGGEQYF
TGTGCCAGCAGTTTGGACAGGGGGGGCGAGCAGTACTTC
>NA|TRBV28|TRBJ2-1|NA
CASSTPQGLNEQFF
TGTGCCAGCAGTACTCCGCAGGGCCTCAATGAGCAGTTCTTC
>NA|TRBV4-2|TRBJ1-4|NA
CASSQVTTNEKLFF
TGTGCCAGCAGCCAAGTCACAACTAATGAAAAACTGTTTTTT
>NA|TRBV21-1|TRBJ2-5|NA
CASSKGRTSSETQYF
TGTGCCAGCAGCAAAGGTCGGACTAGCTCGGAGACCCAGTACTTC
>TRBD1|TRBV3-1/TRBV3-2|TRBJ1-1|NA
CASSQDRANTEAFF
TGTGCCAGCAGTCAAGACAGGGCGAACACTGAAGCTTTCTTT
>TRBD2|TRBV5-1|TRBJ2-7|few
CASSYWQAGDEQYF
TGCGCCAGCAGCTATTGGCAGGCGGGAGACGAGCAGTACTTC
>NA|TRBV5-1|TRBJ2-5|once
CATSEGRRQETQYF
TGCGCCACCTCGGAGGGACGGCGACAAGAGACCCAGTACTTC
>TRBD1|TRBV5-1|TRBJ2-2|once
CASSPPGQGRPGELFF
TGCGCCAGCAGCCCACCGGGACAGGGGCGCCCCGGGGAGCTGTTTTTT
>TRBD2|TRBV6-4|TRBJ2-2|NA
CASSLLAGDTGELFF
TGTGCCAGCAGCCTACTAGCGGGAGACACCGGGGAGCTGTTTTTT
>TRBD2|TRBV11-2|TRBJ2-3|NA
CASSPRTSGRATDTQYF
TGTGCCAGCAGCCCAAGGACTAGCGGGAGGGCAACAGATACGCAGTATTTT
>NA|TRBV7-8|TRBJ1-2|NA
CASNPRGKNTNYGYTF
TGTGCCAGCAACCCTAGAGGAAAAAACACTAACTATGGCTACACCTTC
>NA|TRBV19|TRBJ1-6|NA
CASRAFQPRNSPLHF
TGTGCCAGTAGGGCGTTCCAGCCGAGGAATTCACCCCTCCACTTT
>NA|TRBV5-1|TRBJ1-1|NA
CASSLAGQGTTEAFF
TGCGCCAGCAGCTTGGCAGGCCAGGGGACCACTGAAGCTTTCTTT
>NA|TRBV6-1|TRBJ1-1|NA
CASSAPGGGHPTEAFF
TGTGCCAGCAGTGCCCCGGGAGGGGGGCACCCCACTGAAGCTTTCTTT
>NA|TRBV6-1|TRBJ1-6|NA
CASSVLRVRGNSPLHF
TGTGCCAGCAGTGTGCTCAGGGTAAGAGGTAATTCACCCCTCCACTTT
>NA|TRBV5-6|TRBJ1-6|NA
CASSLGTLDSPLHF
TGTGCCAGCAGCTTAGGGACATTGGATTCACCCCTCCACTTT
>NA|TRBV4-1|TRBJ2-7|NA
CASSQVRGYEQYF
TGCGCCAGCAGCCAAGTCAGGGGCTACGAGCAGTACTTC
>NA|TRBV4-2|TRBJ1-4|NA
CASLGAEKLFF
TGTGCCAGCCTGGGGGCGGAAAAACTGTTTTTT
>NA|TRBV7-2|TRBJ1-1|NA
CASSQNTEAFF
TGTGCCAGCAGCCAGAACACTGAAGCTTTCTTT
>TRBD2|TRBV14|TRBJ2-2|NA
CASSQDLSGRAYTGELFF
TGTGCCAGCAGCCAAGATTTAAGCGGGAGGGCCTACACCGGGGAGCTGTTTTTT
>NA|TRBV7-9|TRBJ1-3|NA
CASSLGGNTIYF
TGTGCCAGCAGCCTCGGGGGAAACACCATATATTTT
>NA|TRBV5-1|TRBJ2-2|NA
CASSLVGVRNTGELFF
TGCGCCAGCAGCTTGGTAGGAGTTCGGAACACCGGGGAGCTGTTTTTT
>NA|TRBV28|TRBJ1-4|NA
CASSFWESGNEKLFF
TGTGCCAGCAGTTTTTGGGAGTCGGGGAATGAAAAACTGTTTTTT
>TRBD1|TRBV19|TRBJ1-5|few
CASSMQGVWQPQHF
TGTGCCAGTAGTATGCAGGGGGTCTGGCAGCCCCAGCATTTT
>TRBD2|TRBV28|TRBJ2-7|once
CASRLSSGRVAYEQYF
TGTGCCAGCAGACTCTCTAGCGGGAGAGTAGCCTACGAGCAGTACTTC
>TRBD1|TRBV15|TRBJ1-1|NA
CATSRPTGATTTEAFF
TGTGCCACCAGCAGGCCGACAGGGGCAACGACCACTGAAGCTTTCTTT
>TRBD2|TRBV28|TRBJ2-7|NA
CASTRGTYEQYF
TGTGCCAGCACGCGGGGGACCTACGAGCAGTACTTC
>NA|TRBV19|TRBJ1-1|NA
CASSILPGTEAFF
TGTGCCAGTAGTATATTGCCGGGAACTGAAGCTTTCTTT
>TRBD2|TRBV30|TRBJ2-1|NA
CAWSVVAGYNEQFF
TGTGCCTGGAGTGTGGTAGCGGGCTACAATGAGCAGTTCTTC
>NA|TRBV4-3|TRBJ1-6|NA
CASSQVPTVNNSPLHF
TGCGCCAGCAGCCAAGTTCCGACAGTAAATAATTCACCCCTCCACTTT
>NA|TRBV6-2/TRBV6-3|TRBJ2-1|NA
CASSYSTGLGEQFF
TGTGCCAGCAGTTACTCAACGGGGTTGGGTGAGCAGTTCTTC
>NA|TRBV28|TRBJ1-1|NA
CASTSGGAVYTEAFF
TGTGCCAGCACCTCGGGGGGCGCGGTATACACTGAAGCTTTCTTT
>NA|TRBV5-5|TRBJ2-6|NA
CASSTQGSGANVLTF
TGTGCCAGCAGCACACAGGGCTCTGGGGCCAACGTCCTGACTTTC
>TRBD2|TRBV6-5|TRBJ2-5|once
CASSSAGLAGNEAQYF
TGTGCCAGCAGTTCCGCGGGACTAGCGGGAAATGAAGCCCAGTACTTC
>TRBD1|TRBV10-1|TRBJ1-1|NA
CATITGAGTEAFF
TGCGCCACCATTACAGGGGCTGGCACTGAAGCTTTCTTT
>NA|TRBV4-1|TRBJ2-1|NA
CASSQGTGRGSPNEQFF
TGCGCCAGCAGCCAAGGAACGGGCAGGGGCTCCCCCAATGAGCAGTTCTTC
>TRBD1|TRBV28|TRBJ1-2|NA
CASINPRGRAGYTF
TGTGCCTCCATTAACCCAAGGGGGCGGGCTGGCTACACCTTC
>NA|TRBV4-2|TRBJ2-1|once
CASSQDPPGSSYNEQFF
TGTGCCAGCAGCCAAGACCCCCCCGGGAGCTCCTACAATGAGCAGTTCTTC
>TRBD1|TRBV4-1|TRBJ2-1|NA
CASSQGGQGAKNEQFF
TGCGCCAGCAGCCAGGGGGGACAGGGGGCGAAAAATGAGCAGTTCTTC
>NA|TRBV28|TRBJ1-5|once
CASSRPPGQHF
TGTGCCAGCAGTCGTCCGCCGGGACAGCATTTT
>NA|TRBV3-1/TRBV3-2|TRBJ1-1|NA
CASSLRQTPNTEAFF
TGTGCCAGCAGCCTTCGACAGACCCCGAACACTGAAGCTTTCTTT
>NA|TRBV5-4|TRBJ1-1|NA
CASSLAGGYTEAFF
TGTGCCAGCAGCTTGGCTGGCGGATACACTGAAGCTTTCTTT
>TRBD2|TRBV18|TRBJ2-7|NA
CASSPGAGGPNEQYF
TGTGCCAGCTCACCAGGCGCGGGAGGGCCAAACGAGCAGTACTTC
>TRBD1|TRBV29-1|TRBJ1-2|NA
CSAKPPGTGKGYTF
TGCAGCGCTAAGCCGCCCGGGACAGGGAAAGGCTACACCTTC
>TRBD1|TRBV28|TRBJ1-3|NA
CASSTTGGKRNTIYF
TGTGCCAGCAGCACAACAGGGGGCAAGCGGAACACCATATATTTT
>NA|TRBV7-9|TRBJ2-5|NA
CASSPPSTRRETQYF
TGTGCCAGCAGCCCCCCCTCGACTAGAAGAGAGACCCAGTACTTC
>TRBD1|TRBV15|TRBJ1-2|NA
CATSAATGLYYGYTF
TGTGCCACCAGCGCCGCGACAGGGCTGTACTATGGCTACACCTTC
>TRBD1|TRBV18|TRBJ1-2|NA
CASSPGQGTIYGYTF
TGTGCCAGCTCACCGGGACAGGGGACCATTTATGGCTACACCTTC
>TRBD2|TRBV6-2/TRBV6-3|TRBJ2-2|NA
CASSSPIPGLASGGPGELFF
TGTGCCAGCAGTTCACCAATCCCGGGACTAGCCAGTGGAGGTCCCGGGGAGCTGTTTTTT
>NA|TRBV4-1|TRBJ1-6|NA
CASSHPIRGPSNSPLHF
TGCGCCAGCAGCCACCCGATCAGGGGCCCGAGTAATTCACCCCTCCACTTT